Below are 14 T cell receptor beta chains sequenced from a single sample in a study of blood T cells in healthy people across ages. Primed by a sample-barcoded 5' primer and a J-beta primer mix, a second PCR proceeded for roughly 7 to 11 cycles. TCRdb called the 5' RACE reads again in MiXCR, with one record for every CDR3 protein. This table holds approximately 1,700,000 distinct CDR3 sequences, about two fifths found once. The sequencing input was blood. These receptor sequences come from a human donor in good health.

Of note for this clonotype: Just one base apart from a much larger clone, this may be a read error. V usage is TRBV29-1 and J usage is TRBJ1-2; TRBD1 aligns across 8 bases. The CDR3 sequence is 13 residues long. CDR1 is SQVTM and CDR2 is ANQGSEA in the germline V gene. The CDR3 DNA reads TGCAGCGTCAGGACAGGGACAATATATGTCTACACCTTC. Amino acid sequence: CSVRTGTIYVYTF. Variable domain in full (rest from reference TRBV29-1 and TRBJ1-2): SAVISQKPSRDICQRGTSLTIQCQVDSQVTMMFWYRQQPGQSLTLIATANQGSEATYESGFVIDKFPISRPNLTFSTLTVSNMSPEDSSIYLCSVRTGTIYVYTFGSGTRLTVV.

The CDR3 nucleotides read TGTGCCAGCAGCACCCGGGTACTAGTGACGGCGGATACGCAGTATTTT. This translates into CASSTRVLVTADTQYF. The chain joins TRBV3-1 to TRBJ2-3; possibly TRBD2 for D (5 bases). Per the germline V gene, CDR1 is LGHDT and CDR2 is YNNKEL (reference sequence). The CDR3 is made up of 16 amino acids. V gave up 5 bases and J gave up 6 bases, with 21 bases separating them.

The sample holds a few counts of this clonotype. The V and J genes are TRBV5-6 and TRBJ2-5, with D uncertain. Trimming stripped 2 bases from V and 3 bases from J, with 11 bases between. The CDR3 length is 14 residues. CDR1 is SGHDT, CDR2 YYEEEE, per germline. CDR3 bases: TGTGCCAGCAGCTTATCCTTGGGGAAAGAGACCCAGTACTTC. Amino acid sequence: CASSLSLGKETQYF.

This clonotype showed up just a few times. The chain recombines TRBV28 with TRBJ1-2, with 7 bases fitting TRBD1. Germline V lookup: CDR1 MDHEN, CDR2 SYDVKM. After removal of 3 bases from V and 0 bases from J, the junction contained 16 bases not matched to a gene. The CDR3 length is 19 residues. This CDR3 reads CASSFVSGQPISANYGYTF. CDR3 nucleotides: TGTGCCAGCAGTTTCGTTTCGGGACAGCCTATTTCCGCTAACTATGGCTACACCTTC.

V is TRBV10-3 and J is TRBJ2-1; 11 positions match TRBD2. The trim removed 3 bases at V and 4 bases at J, leaving 8 bases unmatched. CDR3 length: 17 amino acids. Per the germline V gene, CDR1 is ENHRY and CDR2 is SYGVKD. Written as DNA, the CDR3 is TGTGCCATCAGTGACCCCATTCTAGCGGGGGGTTACAATGAGCAGTTCTTC. It is translated as CAISDPILAGGYNEQFF.

This clonotype has a single count. The chain combines TRBV12-3 or TRBV12-4 with TRBJ2-1, with D perhaps TRBD2 (5 bases). This CDR3 is built from 15 residues. The germline V and J ends were trimmed by 6 bases and 0 bases, with 12 bases remaining between them. The CDR3 DNA is TGTGCCAGCAGCTACATGGCGGGCTCCTACAATGAGCAGTTCTTC. Residues: CASSYMAGSYNEQFF.

This clonotype was found a few times. The chain employs TRBV20-1 and TRBJ2-7; tentative D call: TRBD2 (6 bases). CDR1 is DFQATT, CDR2 SNEGSKA, per germline (reference sequence). V was clipped by 6 bases and J by 2 bases, with 14 bases between them. The CDR3 has 13 residues. CDR3 coding DNA: TGCAGTGCATATACCGGGACTGCCTACGAGCAGTACTTC. This codes for CSAYTGTAYEQYF.

V and J are TRBV12-3 or TRBV12-4 and TRBJ2-3; perhaps TRBD2 as D (5 bases). The CDR3 has 12 amino acids. V was pared by 8 bases and J by 6 bases, with 12 bases between. In nucleotides, the CDR3 is TGTGCCAGCGGCCCGGGGTACGATACGCAGTATTTT. Its protein product is CASGPGYDTQYF.

This clonotype showed up just once. The V and J genes are TRBV29-1 and TRBJ2-3; TRBD1 or TRBD2 may be the D gene (5 bases each). CDR1 and CDR2 from the germline V gene are SQVTM and ANQGSEA. There are 14 residues in the CDR3. V lost 4 bases, J lost 6 bases, and 17 bases lay in between. The CDR3 nucleotides are TGCAGCGTTGTAATGAGGGGCACCCCCGATACGCAGTATTTT. Amino acid sequence: CSVVMRGTPDTQYF.

CDR3 amino acids: CASSLLQGQGYNEQFF. The CDR3 DNA is TGTGCCAGCAGTTTACTACAAGGACAGGGCTACAATGAGCAGTTCTTC. The chain couples TRBV6-6 to TRBJ2-1, with 8 bases matching TRBD1. The junction had 8 bases not matched to a gene; V was cut back by 4 bases and J by 3 bases. CDR3 length equals 16 residues. The germline CDR1 and CDR2 sequences are MNHNY and SVGAGI (reference sequence).

This chain joins TRBV20-1 and TRBJ1-5, with TRBD1 as a possible D gene (5 bases). Trimming cost V 3 bases and J 5 bases, with 14 bases left between them. Germline loops: CDR1 DFQATT, CDR2 SNEGSKA (reference sequence). The CDR3 is 14 residues long. This CDR3 reads CSASKGLGDQPQHF. The CDR3 bases are TGCAGTGCTAGCAAGGGGCTGGGGGATCAGCCCCAGCATTTT.

This clonotype occurred a few times. This sequence joins TRBV10-3 and TRBJ2-4, with D unclear. The length of the CDR3 is 16 residues. The germline gives CDR1 ENHRY, CDR2 SYGVKD. Trimming removed 3 bases at V and 0 bases at J, with 12 bases between. The CDR3 loop reads CAISDPSEEAKNIQYF. The CDR3 nucleotides read TGTGCCATCAGTGATCCCAGTGAAGAAGCCAAAAACATTCAGTACTTC.

J is TRBJ2-5 and V is TRBV7-8; TRBD2 aligns across 7 bases. The DNA end is a closer match to TRBJ2-7, so the J assignment may be wrong. Germline CDR1 SGHVS, CDR2 FQNEAQ. The CDR3 covers 16 residues. Here the CDR3 DNA reads TGTGCCAGCAGCTTTATACGGGGGGAGCTTAATTACGAGCAGTACTTC. Protein product: CASSFIRGELNYEQYF.

This clonotype was counted only a few times. CDR3: CASSPLAWGYTF. In nucleotides, the CDR3 is TGTGCCAGCAGTCCGCTCGCCTGGGGCTACACCTTC. The chain carries TRBV6-6 and TRBJ1-2, with unresolved D. CDR1 MNHNY and CDR2 SVGAGI come from the germline V gene (reference sequence). CDR3 length: 12 amino acids. Trimming left V 5 bases short and J 8 bases short, with 12 bases between.